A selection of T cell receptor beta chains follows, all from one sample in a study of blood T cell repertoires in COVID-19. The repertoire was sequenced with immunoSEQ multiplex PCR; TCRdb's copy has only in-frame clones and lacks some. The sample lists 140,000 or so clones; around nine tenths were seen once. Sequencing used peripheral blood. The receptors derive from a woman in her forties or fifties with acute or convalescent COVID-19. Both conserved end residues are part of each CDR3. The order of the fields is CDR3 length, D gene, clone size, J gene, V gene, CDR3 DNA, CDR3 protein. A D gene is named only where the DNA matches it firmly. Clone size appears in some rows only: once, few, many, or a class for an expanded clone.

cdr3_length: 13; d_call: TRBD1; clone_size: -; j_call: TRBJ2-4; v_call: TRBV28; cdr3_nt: TGTGCCAGCAGTTTCTCGGACAGGGGCATTCAGTACTTC; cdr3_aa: CASSFSDRGIQYF
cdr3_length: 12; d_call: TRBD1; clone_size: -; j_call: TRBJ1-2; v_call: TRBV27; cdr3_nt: TGTGCCATACGACAGGGGGCAAGTGGCTACACCTTC; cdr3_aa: CAIRQGASGYTF
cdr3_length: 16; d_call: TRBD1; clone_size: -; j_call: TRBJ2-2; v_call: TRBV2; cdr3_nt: TGTGCCAGCAGTGTCTTTGGGACAGGGGGAACCGGGGAGCTGTTTTTT; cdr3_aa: CASSVFGTGGTGELFF
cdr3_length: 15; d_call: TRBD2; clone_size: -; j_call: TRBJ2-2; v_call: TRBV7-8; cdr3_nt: TGTGCCAGCAGCCGCGGACTAGGAGGGACCGGGGAGCTGTTTTTT; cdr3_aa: CASSRGLGGTGELFF
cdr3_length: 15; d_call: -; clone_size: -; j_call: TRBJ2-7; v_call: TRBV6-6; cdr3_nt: TGTGCCAGCAGTTACTCTACGCAGGTACCCTACGAGCAGTACTTC; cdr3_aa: CASSYSTQVPYEQYF
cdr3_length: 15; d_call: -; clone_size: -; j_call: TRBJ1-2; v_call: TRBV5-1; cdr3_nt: TGCGCCAGCAGCTTGTCGTCGGTGCCTAACTATGGCTACACCTTC; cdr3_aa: CASSLSSVPNYGYTF
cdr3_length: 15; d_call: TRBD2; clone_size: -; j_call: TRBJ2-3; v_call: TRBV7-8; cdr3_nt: TGTGCCAGCAGCTTAGTGGGGGGGAGCACAGATACGCAGTATTTT; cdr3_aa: CASSLVGGSTDTQYF
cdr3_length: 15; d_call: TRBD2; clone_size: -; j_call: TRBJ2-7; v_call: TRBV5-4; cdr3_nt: TGTGCCAGCAGCGCCGGGACTAGCGGGGGTCTTGAGCAGTACTTC; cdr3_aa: CASSAGTSGGLEQYF
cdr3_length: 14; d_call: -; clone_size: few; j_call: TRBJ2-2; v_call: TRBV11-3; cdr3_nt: TGTGCCAGCAGCTTCCGGGGTTGGACCGGGGAGCTGTTTTTT; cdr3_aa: CASSFRGWTGELFF
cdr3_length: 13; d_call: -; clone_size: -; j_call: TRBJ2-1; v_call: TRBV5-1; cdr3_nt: TGCGCCAGCCGCTTTGAGGGGGGGAATGAGCAGTTCTTC; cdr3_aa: CASRFEGGNEQFF
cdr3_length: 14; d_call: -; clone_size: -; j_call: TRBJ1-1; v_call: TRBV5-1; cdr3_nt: TGCGCCAGCTCCTTTGGAGGCATGAACACTGAAGCTTTCTTT; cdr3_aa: CASSFGGMNTEAFF
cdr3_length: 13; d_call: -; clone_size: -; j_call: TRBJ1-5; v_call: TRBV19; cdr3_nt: TGTGCCAGTCGCCCAGGGGAGGGTCAGCCCCAGCATTTT; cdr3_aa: CASRPGEGQPQHF
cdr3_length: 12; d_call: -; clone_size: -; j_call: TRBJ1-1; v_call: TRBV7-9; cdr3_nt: TGTGCCAGCAGCTTAGCGCCAGCGGATGCTTTCTTT; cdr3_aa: CASSLAPADAFF
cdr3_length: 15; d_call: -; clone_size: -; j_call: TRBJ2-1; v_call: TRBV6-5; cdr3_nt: TGTGCCAGCAGTTACTCGGCAGATCCCCGAAATGAGCAGTTCTTC; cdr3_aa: CASSYSADPRNEQFF
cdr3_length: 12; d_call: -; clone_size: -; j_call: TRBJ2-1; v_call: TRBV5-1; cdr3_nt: TGCGCCAGCAGCCTTGGGAGCACTGAGCAGTTCTTC; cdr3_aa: CASSLGSTEQFF
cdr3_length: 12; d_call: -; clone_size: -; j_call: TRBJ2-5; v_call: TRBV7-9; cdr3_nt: TGTGCCAGCAGCGGGGACAAAGAGACCCAGTACTTC; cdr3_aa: CASSGDKETQYF
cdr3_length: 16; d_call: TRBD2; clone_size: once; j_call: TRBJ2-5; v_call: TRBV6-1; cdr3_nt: TGTGCCAGCAGTGACCAGGGACTAGCGGCCCAAGAGACCCAGTACTTC; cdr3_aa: CASSDQGLAAQETQYF
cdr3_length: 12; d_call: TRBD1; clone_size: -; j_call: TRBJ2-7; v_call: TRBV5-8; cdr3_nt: TGTGCCAGCAGCTGGGACAGGTACGAGCAGTACTTC; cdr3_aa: CASSWDRYEQYF
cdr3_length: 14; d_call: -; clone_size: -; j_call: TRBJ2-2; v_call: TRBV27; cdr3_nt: TGTGCCAGCAGTTGGGGGCCGAACACCGGGGAGCTGTTTTTT; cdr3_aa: CASSWGPNTGELFF
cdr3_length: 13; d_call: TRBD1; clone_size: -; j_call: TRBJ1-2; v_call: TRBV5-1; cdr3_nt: TGCGCCAGCAGCCGGGACAGGGGCCCGGAGGAAACCTTC; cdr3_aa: CASSRDRGPEETF
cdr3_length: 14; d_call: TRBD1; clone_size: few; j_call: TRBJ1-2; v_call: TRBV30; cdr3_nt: TGTGCCTGGACCGGGACAGGGAGTGGCTATGGCTACACCTTC; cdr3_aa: CAWTGTGSGYGYTF
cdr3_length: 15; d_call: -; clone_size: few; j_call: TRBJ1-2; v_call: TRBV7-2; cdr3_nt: TGTGCCAGCAGCTTAGGGAACCTGAGGTACTATGGCTACACCTTC; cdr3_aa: CASSLGNLRYYGYTF
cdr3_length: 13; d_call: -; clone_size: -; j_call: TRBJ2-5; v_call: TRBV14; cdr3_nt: TGTGCCAGCAGCCAAGTGCCAGGGAGGAACCAGTACTTC; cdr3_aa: CASSQVPGRNQYF
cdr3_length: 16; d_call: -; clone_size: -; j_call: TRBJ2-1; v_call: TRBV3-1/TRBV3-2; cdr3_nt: TGTGCCAGCAGCCAAGGTGAGGGTTACACCTACAATGAGCAGTTCTTC; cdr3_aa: CASSQGEGYTYNEQFF
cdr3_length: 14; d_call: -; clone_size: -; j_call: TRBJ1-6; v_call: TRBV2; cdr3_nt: TGTGCCAGCATACCGCCAGGGAGGAATTCACCCCTCCACTTT; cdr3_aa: CASIPPGRNSPLHF
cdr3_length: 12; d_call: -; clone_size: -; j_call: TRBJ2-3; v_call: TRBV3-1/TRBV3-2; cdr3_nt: TGTGCCAGCAGCCAAAACTCCGATACGCAGTATTTT; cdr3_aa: CASSQNSDTQYF
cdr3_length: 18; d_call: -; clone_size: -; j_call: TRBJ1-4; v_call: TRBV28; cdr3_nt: TGTGCCAGCAGTTTAGGGGGCGGTTCCAGGGGCTCAAATGAAAAACTGTTTTTT; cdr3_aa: CASSLGGGSRGSNEKLFF
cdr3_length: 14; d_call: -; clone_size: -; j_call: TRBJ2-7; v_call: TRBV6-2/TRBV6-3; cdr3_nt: TGTGCCAGCAGTTCGCAGGGGAAAGGCTACGAGCAGTACTTC; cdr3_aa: CASSSQGKGYEQYF
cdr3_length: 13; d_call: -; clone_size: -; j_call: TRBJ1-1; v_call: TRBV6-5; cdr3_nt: TGTGCCAGCAGTTACGTTCGGGGAAACGGAGCTTTCTTT; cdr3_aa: CASSYVRGNGAFF
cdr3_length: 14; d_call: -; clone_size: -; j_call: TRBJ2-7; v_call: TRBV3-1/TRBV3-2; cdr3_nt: TGTGCCAGCAGCCAAATTCCTTCTTTCCGCGAGCAGTACTTC; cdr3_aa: CASSQIPSFREQYF
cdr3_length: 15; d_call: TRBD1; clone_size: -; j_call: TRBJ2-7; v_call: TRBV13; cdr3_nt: TGTGCCAGCAGCCCGGCCGGGACAGAGGTCTACGAGCAGTACTTC; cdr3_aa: CASSPAGTEVYEQYF
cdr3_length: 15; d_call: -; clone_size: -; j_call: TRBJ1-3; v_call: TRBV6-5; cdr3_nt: TGTGCCAGCAGTTACTCGAGCGTTCCTGGAAACACCATATATTTT; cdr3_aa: CASSYSSVPGNTIYF
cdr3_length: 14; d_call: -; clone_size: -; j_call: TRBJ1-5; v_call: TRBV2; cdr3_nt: TGTGCCCGCACCTCGTCATTCCTAGAACAGCCCCAGCATTTT; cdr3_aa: CARTSSFLEQPQHF
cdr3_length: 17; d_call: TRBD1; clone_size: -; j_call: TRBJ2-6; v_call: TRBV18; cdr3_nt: TGTGCCAGCTCACCGGGACAGGGTGTATCTGGGGCCAACGTCCTGACTTTC; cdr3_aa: CASSPGQGVSGANVLTF
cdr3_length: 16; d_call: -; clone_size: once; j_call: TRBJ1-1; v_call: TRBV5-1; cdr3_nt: TGCGCCAGCAGCCACCTAACAGGTTCGTTGAACACTGAAGCTTTCTTT; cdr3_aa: CASSHLTGSLNTEAFF
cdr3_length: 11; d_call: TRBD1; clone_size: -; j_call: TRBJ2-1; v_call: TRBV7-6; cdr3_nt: TGTGCCAGCAGCCGAGGGACAGGTTCGTTCTTC; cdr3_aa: CASSRGTGSFF
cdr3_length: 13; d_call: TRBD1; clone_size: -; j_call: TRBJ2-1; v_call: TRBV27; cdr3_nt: TGTGCCAGCATTGGGACAGGGGGGAATGAGCAGTTCTTC; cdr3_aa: CASIGTGGNEQFF
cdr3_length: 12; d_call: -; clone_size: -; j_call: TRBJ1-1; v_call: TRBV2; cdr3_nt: TGTGCCAGCAGTGAAAGACAGGCTGAAGCTTTCTTT; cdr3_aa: CASSERQAEAFF
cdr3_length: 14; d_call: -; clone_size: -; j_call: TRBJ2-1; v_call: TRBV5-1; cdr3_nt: TGCGCCAGCACCTGGCCTGGGCGAGGGAATGAGCAGTTCTTC; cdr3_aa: CASTWPGRGNEQFF
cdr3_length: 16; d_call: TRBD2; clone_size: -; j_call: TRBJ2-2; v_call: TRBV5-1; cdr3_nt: TGCGCCAGCAGCTGGGGGGGTCCCGCGAACACCGGGGAGCTGTTTTTT; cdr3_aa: CASSWGGPANTGELFF
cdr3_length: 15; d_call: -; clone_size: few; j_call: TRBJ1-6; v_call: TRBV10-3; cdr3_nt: TGTGCCATCAGTGGGAGTCAGGTGCAGGGTTCACCCCTCCACTTT; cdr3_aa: CAISGSQVQGSPLHF
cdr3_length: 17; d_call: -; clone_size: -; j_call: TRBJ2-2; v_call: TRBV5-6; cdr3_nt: TGTGCCAGCAGTCTACCCGAGGGGAGGACGAACACCGGGGAGCTGTTTTTT; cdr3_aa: CASSLPEGRTNTGELFF
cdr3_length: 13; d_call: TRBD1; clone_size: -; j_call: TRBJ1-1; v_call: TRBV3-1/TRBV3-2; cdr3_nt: TGTGCCAGCACGGGACAGGGGCGCACTGAAGCTTTCTTT; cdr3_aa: CASTGQGRTEAFF
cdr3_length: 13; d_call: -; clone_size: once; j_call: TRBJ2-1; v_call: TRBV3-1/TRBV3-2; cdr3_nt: TGTGCCAGCAGCCAAGGACAGTACAATGAGCAGTTCTTC; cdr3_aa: CASSQGQYNEQFF
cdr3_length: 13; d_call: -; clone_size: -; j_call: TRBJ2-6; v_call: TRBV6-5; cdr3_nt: TGTGCCAGCAGTCTACCTGGGGCCAACGTCCTGACTTTC; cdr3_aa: CASSLPGANVLTF
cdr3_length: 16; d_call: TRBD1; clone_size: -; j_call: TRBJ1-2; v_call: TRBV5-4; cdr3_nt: TGTGCCAGCAGCCCGGATACAGGGGTGGGGAACTATGGCTACACCTTC; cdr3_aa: CASSPDTGVGNYGYTF